This passage covers 25 T cell receptor beta chains from one sample sequenced in a study of cytomegalovirus exposure and HLA in healthy donors. Primers for the PCR totalled 60 Vbeta and 13 Jbeta. The method was immunoSEQ multiplex PCR; TCRdb's version includes in-frame clones alone and lacks a portion of them. The sample holds 250,000 or so clones, around 81% seen once. The sequencing sample was made of PBMCs. All receptors come from an older woman in good health and CMV-seropositive.

The V call is TRBV4-1, the J call TRBJ2-1, with D possibly TRBD1 on 6 matching bases. Germline lookup yields CDR1 MGHRA and CDR2 YSYEKL. The CDR3 contains 17 residues. V was cut by 1 base and J by 4 bases, with 17 bases left in between. As DNA, the CDR3 is TGCGCCAGCAGCCAAGGAGGTCTGGGGACATCGTACAATGAGCAGTTCTTC. Protein sequence: CASSQGGLGTSYNEQFF.

This clone occurred once. J is TRBJ2-7 and V is TRBV19, with 10 nucleotides matching TRBD2. Germline V gene data show CDR1 as LNHDA and CDR2 as SQIVND (reference sequence). The CDR3 spans 18 residues. The ends lost 5 bases at V and 3 bases at J; junction bases unmatched: 16. The CDR3 sequence is CASSAGLAGAPKNYEQYF. The CDR3 nucleotides are TGTGCCAGTAGTGCTGGCCTAGCGGGAGCCCCTAAGAACTACGAGCAGTACTTC.

The gene calls are TRBV11-2 and TRBJ2-5; D remains unclear. Trimming removed 2 bases at V and 5 bases at J, with 18 bases between. CDR3 length equals 16 residues. Germline V gene lookup returns CDR1 SGHAT and CDR2 FQNNGV. DNA of the CDR3: TGTGCCAGCAGCTTAATTTTGGGCACCCAAAGGGAGACCCAGTACTTC. Protein product: CASSLILGTQRETQYF. The whole variable domain, remainder taken from reference TRBV11-2 and TRBJ2-5, is EAGVAQSPRYKIIEKRQSVAFWCNPISGHATLYWYQQILGQGPKLLIQFQNNGVVDDSQLPKDRFSAERLKGVDSTLKIQPAKLEDSAVYLCASSLILGTQRETQYFGPGTRLLVL.

V gene TRBV10-3 combines with J gene TRBJ2-1; 9 bases are shared with TRBD1. With V trimmed by 5 bases and J by 5 bases, 4 bases remained unmatched. The germline CDR1 and CDR2 sequences are ENHRY and SYGVKD. This CDR3 spans 14 amino acids. This chain's CDR3 is CAISRQGEDNEQFF. The CDR3 DNA sequence: TGTGCCATCAGTAGACAGGGGGAAGACAATGAGCAGTTCTTC.

The V call is TRBV7-3, the J call TRBJ2-2; 7 bases agree with TRBD2. CDR1 and CDR2 from the germline V gene are SGHTA and FQGTGA. The ends lost 5 bases at V and 4 bases at J; junction bases unmatched: 1. The length of the CDR3 is 13 residues. Written as DNA, the CDR3 is TGTGCCAGCAGCCCGGGAGGCACCGGGGAGCTGTTTTTT. This gives the protein CASSPGGTGELFF.

This clone has more than one count but fewer than ten. The chain carries TRBV5-4 and TRBJ2-2, with 10 bases fitting TRBD2. Germline CDR1 and CDR2: SGHNT and YYREEE (reference sequence). The CDR3 runs to 16 residues. The ends lost 4 bases at V and 1 base at J; junction bases unmatched: 4. The CDR3 nucleotides read TGTGCCAGCAGCGGTCGACTAGCGGGGAACACCGGGGAGCTGTTTTTT. Amino acid sequence: CASSGRLAGNTGELFF. The variable domain in full, with the rest retrieved from reference TRBV5-4 and TRBJ2-2, is ETGVTQSPTHLIKTRGQQVTLRCSSQSGHNTVSWYQQALGQGPQFIFQYYREEENGRGNFPPRFSGLQFPNYSSELNVNALELDDSALYLCASSGRLAGNTGELFFGEGSRLTVL.

This chain links TRBV5-5 with TRBJ2-5; TRBD2 matches 13 bases. Germline loops: CDR1 SGHKS, CDR2 YYEKEE (reference sequence). The CDR3 spans 16 residues. The V segment lost 3 bases and the J segment 4 bases; nucleotides outside the gene matches: 6. CDR3 coding DNA: TGTGCCAGCAGCTCCTCGGGACTAGCGGGATTAGAGACCCAGTACTTC. Protein sequence: CASSSSGLAGLETQYF.

This chain uses TRBV6-1 with TRBJ1-4; 7 nucleotides align to TRBD1. Germline CDR1 and CDR2: MNHNS and SASEGT. The CDR3 length is 14 residues. Germline trimming cut 1 base from V and 7 bases from J; bases unmatched to any gene: 3. CDR3 sequence reads: CASSEGGGFEKLFF. The CDR3 bases are TGTGCCAGCAGTGAAGGAGGGGGCTTTGAAAAACTGTTTTTT.

The genes are TRBV6-1 and TRBJ2-2; TRBD1 might be the D (5 bases). The CDR3 spans 13 residues. Per the germline V gene, CDR1 is MNHNS and CDR2 is SASEGT. V was pared by 5 bases and J by 2 bases, with 6 bases between. The CDR3 DNA reads as TGTGCCAGCAGTAGGGGAAACACCGGGGAGCTGTTTTTT. Protein product: CASSRGNTGELFF.

The CDR3 loop is CATCSEGGGYNEQFF. CDR3 DNA sequence: TGTGCCACCTGTTCCGAAGGCGGAGGATACAATGAGCAGTTCTTC. The J gene is TRBJ2-1, the V gene TRBV6-5; the D gene is possibly TRBD2 (5 bases). CDR1 and CDR2 from the germline V gene are MNHEY and SVGAGI. V was trimmed by 10 bases and J by 4 bases, leaving 20 bases between them. CDR3 size: 15 residues.

This chain joins TRBV2 and TRBJ2-6, with TRBD1 matching 7 bases. This CDR3 is built from 18 residues. Trimming at V came to 5 bases and at J to 0 bases, leaving 10 bases not matched to a gene. Looked up from germline, CDR1 is SNHLY and CDR2 is FYNNEI. The CDR3 sequence is CASSTFRDRSSGANVLTF. CDR3 DNA: TGTGCCAGCAGTACTTTCCGGGACAGAAGCTCTGGGGCCAACGTCCTGACTTTC.

The V and J genes are TRBV19 and TRBJ1-2; 7 positions agree with TRBD1. Looked up from germline, CDR1 is LNHDA and CDR2 is SQIVND (reference sequence). The CDR3 is 14 residues long. The V and J ends lost 2 bases and 3 bases, in that order; junction bases with no gene match: 3. The CDR3 protein is CASSINRGDYGYTF. For the CDR3, the DNA is TGTGCCAGTAGTATAAACAGGGGCGACTATGGCTACACCTTC.

This chain uses TRBV2 with TRBJ1-5; the D is unclear. V was clipped by 0 bases and J by 6 bases, with 12 bases between them. This CDR3 region has 15 residues. Germline CDR1 reads SNHLY; CDR2 reads FYNNEI. The CDR3, as DNA: TGTGCCAGCAGTGAAGCGCTTCAATACAGTCAGCCCCAGCATTTT. This sequence encodes CASSEALQYSQPQHF.

The chain couples TRBV29-1 to TRBJ2-1; 13 nucleotides align to TRBD2. Per the germline V gene, CDR1 is SQVTM and CDR2 is ANQGSEA. This CDR3 contains 16 residues. The trim removed 0 bases at V and 2 bases at J, leaving 1 base unmatched. DNA of the CDR3: TGCAGCGTTGAAGATGGGACTAGCGGGACCTACAATGAGCAGTTCTTC. It specifies CSVEDGTSGTYNEQFF.

The V call is TRBV7-9, the J call TRBJ1-5; 9 nucleotides align to TRBD1. V trimming: 0 bases; J trimming: 0 bases; junction bases outside the gene matches: 6. The CDR3 is 18 amino acids. Germline V gives CDR1 SEHNR, CDR2 FQNEAQ (reference sequence). The CDR3 region is CASSLAGQGLYSNQPQHF. CDR3 DNA sequence: TGTGCCAGCAGCTTAGCGGGACAGGGCTTATATAGCAATCAGCCCCAGCATTTT. Full variable domain (remainder filled in from reference TRBV7-9 and TRBJ1-5): DTGVSQNPRHKITKRGQNVTFRCDPISEHNRLYWYRQTLGQGPEFLTYFQNEAQLEKSRLLSDRFSAERPKGSFSTLEIQRTEQGDSAMYLCASSLAGQGLYSNQPQHFGDGTRLSIL.

This sequence joins TRBV6-6 and TRBJ2-5; D perhaps matches TRBD1 (7 bases). Trimming removed 5 bases at V and 9 bases at J, with 25 bases between. This CDR3 has 16 residues. Germline-derived CDR1 and CDR2 are MNHNY and SVGAGI (reference sequence). CDR3 sequence (DNA): TGTGCCAGCAGTCGATACAGAGTGCGGGGTCAGGGGGCCCAGTACTTC. Its protein product is CASSRYRVRGQGAQYF.

Written as DNA, the CDR3 is TGTGCCAGCAGCTTTCATCGGGACAGAAAAGAGACCCAGTACTTC. It codes for CASSFHRDRKETQYF. The chain combines TRBV14 with TRBJ2-5; 7 bases agree with TRBD1. This CDR3 is 15 amino acids long. The J segment lost 3 bases and the V segment lost 5 bases, leaving 9 bases of the junction unmatched. The germline V gene encodes CDR1 SGHDN and CDR2 FVKESK.

This rearrangement joins TRBV28 to TRBJ1-2; possible D gene TRBD1, 5 bases. V lost 6 bases and J 2 bases, leaving 13 bases between the germline ends. Germline CDR1 is MDHEN and CDR2 is SYDVKM. CDR3 length: 14 amino acids. The CDR3 bases are TGTGCCAGCAGCTCGACAGCGGGGAACTATGGCTACACCTTC. It translates to CASSSTAGNYGYTF.

V gene TRBV9 combines with J gene TRBJ1-1; the D gene is possibly TRBD1 (5 bases). This CDR3 spans 13 amino acids. V lost 4 bases and J lost 6, with 13 bases in between. Looked up from germline, CDR1 is SGDLS and CDR2 is YYNGEE. Here the CDR3 reads CASSRSPGAEAFF. In DNA, the CDR3 is TGTGCCAGCAGCCGATCCCCGGGGGCTGAAGCTTTCTTT.

This chain connects TRBV12-5 to TRBJ2-1; 7 positions agree with TRBD1. V dropped 3 bases and J dropped 7; count of bases not matched to a gene: 3. The CDR3 has 13 amino acids. CDR1 LGHNT and CDR2 FRNRAP come from the germline V gene. The CDR3 region is CASGFNRGNEQFF. The CDR3 nucleotides read TGTGCTAGTGGTTTTAACAGGGGTAATGAGCAGTTCTTC.

The chain has TRBV2 and TRBJ2-5; D remains ambiguous. Germline CDR1 reads SNHLY; CDR2 reads FYNNEI. The CDR3 is 13 amino acids. V was shortened by 7 bases and J by 4 bases, with 13 bases between the two germline ends. CDR3 residues: CASNWAATETQYF. The CDR3, as DNA: TGTGCCAGCAATTGGGCCGCTACAGAGACCCAGTACTTC.

V gene TRBV2 combines with J gene TRBJ2-3; 9 bases match TRBD1. Germline trimming cut 4 bases from V and 6 bases from J; bases unmatched to any gene: 2. CDR3 length: 13 residues. Germline V gene sequence: CDR1 SNHLY, CDR2 FYNNEI. The CDR3 DNA is TGTGCCAGCAGTGGACAGGGGGTTGATACGCAGTATTTT. Its translation is CASSGQGVDTQYF.

This sequence joins TRBV5-5 and TRBJ2-6, with 9 bases that match TRBD2. V was pared by 0 bases and J by 0 bases, with 10 bases of the junction left unmatched. The germline CDR1 and CDR2 sequences are SGHKS and YYEKEE (reference sequence). The length of the CDR3 is 20 residues. The CDR3 loop reads CASSLESFLAGSSGANVLTF. The CDR3 DNA sequence: TGTGCCAGCAGCTTGGAGTCCTTTCTAGCGGGAAGCTCTGGGGCCAACGTCCTGACTTTC.

The V and J genes are TRBV5-6 and TRBJ2-5; TRBD1 is a possible D gene (5 bases). The CDR3 has 15 amino acids. V was shortened by 0 bases and J by 4 bases, with 13 bases between the two germline ends. The germline CDR1 and CDR2 sequences are SGHDT and YYEEEE. The CDR3, as DNA: TGTGCCAGCAGCTTGGTTGCAGGGTCGGGAGAGACCCAGTACTTC. This encodes CASSLVAGSGETQYF.

The CDR3 spells CASSRTSGGGETQYF. The CDR3, as DNA: TGTGCCAGCAGCCGGACTAGCGGGGGTGGAGAGACCCAGTACTTC. The V gene is TRBV4-2, the J gene TRBJ2-5; 13 nucleotides align to TRBD2. The CDR3 spans 15 residues. The germline gives CDR1 LGHNA, CDR2 YNFKEQ. After removal of 4 bases from V and 4 bases from J, the junction contained 3 bases not matched to a gene.